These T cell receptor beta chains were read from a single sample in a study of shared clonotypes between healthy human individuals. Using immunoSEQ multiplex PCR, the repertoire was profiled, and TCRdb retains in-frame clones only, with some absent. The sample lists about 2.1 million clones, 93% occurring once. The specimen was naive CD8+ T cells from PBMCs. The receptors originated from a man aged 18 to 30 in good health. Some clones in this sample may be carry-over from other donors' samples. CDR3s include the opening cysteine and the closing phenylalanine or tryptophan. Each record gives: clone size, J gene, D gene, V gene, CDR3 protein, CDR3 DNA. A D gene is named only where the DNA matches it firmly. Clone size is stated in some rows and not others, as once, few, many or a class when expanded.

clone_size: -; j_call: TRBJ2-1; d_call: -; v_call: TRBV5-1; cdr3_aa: CASSLWGTQSYNEQFF; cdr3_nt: TGCGCCAGCAGCTTGTGGGGGACTCAGTCCTACAATGAGCAGTTCTTC
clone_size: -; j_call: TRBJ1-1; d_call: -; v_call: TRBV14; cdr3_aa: CASSQGPGMNTEAFF; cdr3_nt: TGTGCCAGCAGCCAAGGACCGGGGATGAACACTGAAGCTTTCTTT
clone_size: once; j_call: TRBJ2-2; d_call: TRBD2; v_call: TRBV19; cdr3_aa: CASSIRREIPSGELFF; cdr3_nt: TGTGCCAGTAGTATACGGCGGGAGATACCTTCCGGGGAGCTGTTTTTT
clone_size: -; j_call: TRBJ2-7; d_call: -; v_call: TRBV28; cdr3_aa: CASSFVEREQYF; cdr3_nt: TGTGCCAGCAGTTTTGTAGAGAGGGAGCAGTACTTC
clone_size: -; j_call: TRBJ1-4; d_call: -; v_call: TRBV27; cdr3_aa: CASSLVSPNEKLFF; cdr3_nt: TGTGCCAGCAGTTTAGTATCGCCTAATGAAAAACTGTTTTTT
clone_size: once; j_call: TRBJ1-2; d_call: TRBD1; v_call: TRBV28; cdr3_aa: CASRTRGTEIYGYTF; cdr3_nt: TGTGCCAGCAGAACCCGTGGGACAGAGATCTATGGCTACACCTTC
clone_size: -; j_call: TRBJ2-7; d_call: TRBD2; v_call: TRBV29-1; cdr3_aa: CSVVGLADYEQYF; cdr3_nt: TGCAGCGTTGTGGGACTAGCGGACTACGAGCAGTACTTC
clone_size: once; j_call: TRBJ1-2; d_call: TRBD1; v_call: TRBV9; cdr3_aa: CASSTPGQGHGYTF; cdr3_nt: TGTGCCAGCAGCACTCCGGGACAGGGGCATGGCTACACCTTC
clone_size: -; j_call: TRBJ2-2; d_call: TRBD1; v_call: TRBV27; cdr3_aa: CASSLGQGLYTGELFF; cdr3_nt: TGTGCCAGCAGTTTGGGACAGGGCTTATACACCGGGGAGCTGTTTTTT
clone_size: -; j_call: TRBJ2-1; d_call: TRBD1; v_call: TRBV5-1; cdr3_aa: CASSLGQGISYNEQFF; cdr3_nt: TGCGCCAGCAGCTTAGGACAGGGGATTTCCTACAATGAGCAGTTCTTC
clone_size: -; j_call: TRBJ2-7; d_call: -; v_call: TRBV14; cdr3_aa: CASSQVNLGSYEQYF; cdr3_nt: TGTGCCAGCAGCCAAGTAAATCTAGGGTCCTACGAGCAGTACTTC
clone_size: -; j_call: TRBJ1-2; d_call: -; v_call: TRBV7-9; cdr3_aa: CASSLVPLTGEGYTF; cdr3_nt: TGTGCCAGCAGCTTAGTGCCACTCACCGGGGAAGGCTACACCTTC
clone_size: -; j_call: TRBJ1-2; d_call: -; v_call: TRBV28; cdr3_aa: CASRGMYGYTF; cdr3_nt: TGTGCCAGCCGGGGGATGTATGGCTACACCTTC
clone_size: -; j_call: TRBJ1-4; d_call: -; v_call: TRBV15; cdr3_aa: CATSRGSTNEKLFF; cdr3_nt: TGTGCCACCAGCAGAGGGTCAACTAATGAAAAACTGTTTTTT
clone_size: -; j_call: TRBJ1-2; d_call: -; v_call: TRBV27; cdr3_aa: CASGPAGYYYGYTF; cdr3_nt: TGTGCCAGTGGGCCGGCAGGGTATTACTATGGCTACACCTTC
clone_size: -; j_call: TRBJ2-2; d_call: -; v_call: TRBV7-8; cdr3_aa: CASSSGGTGELFF; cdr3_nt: TGTGCCAGCAGCTCCGGGGGAACCGGGGAGCTGTTTTTT
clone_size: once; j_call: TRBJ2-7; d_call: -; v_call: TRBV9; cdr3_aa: CASSVGGGTEQYF; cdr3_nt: TGTGCCAGCAGCGTAGGGGGGGGCACCGAGCAGTACTTC
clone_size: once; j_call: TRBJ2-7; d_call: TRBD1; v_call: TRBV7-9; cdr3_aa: CASSVRQGKMSYEQYF; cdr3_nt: TGTGCCAGCAGCGTTAGACAGGGAAAGATGTCCTACGAGCAGTACTTC
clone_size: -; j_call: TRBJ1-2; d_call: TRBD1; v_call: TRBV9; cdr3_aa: CASKGGQDDGYTF; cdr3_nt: TGTGCCAGCAAAGGGGGACAGGACGATGGCTACACCTTC
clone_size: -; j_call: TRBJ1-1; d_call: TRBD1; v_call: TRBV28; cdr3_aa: CASSSLGTGGAGVDTEAFF; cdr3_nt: TGTGCCAGCAGTTCTCTCGGGACAGGGGGCGCCGGGGTGGACACTGAAGCTTTCTTT
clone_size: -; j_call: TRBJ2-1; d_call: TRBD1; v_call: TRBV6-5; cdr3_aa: CASSWTGETYDEQFF; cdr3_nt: TGTGCCAGCAGTTGGACAGGGGAAACTTACGATGAGCAGTTCTTC
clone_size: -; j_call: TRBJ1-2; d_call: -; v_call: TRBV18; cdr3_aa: CASSQNRGGALGYTF; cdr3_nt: TGTGCCAGCTCCCAAAACCGAGGGGGGGCGCTTGGCTACACCTTC
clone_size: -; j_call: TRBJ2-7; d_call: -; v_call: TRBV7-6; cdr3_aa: CASSSGPGAYEQYF; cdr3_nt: TGTGCCAGCAGCTCCGGGCCCGGGGCTTACGAGCAGTACTTC
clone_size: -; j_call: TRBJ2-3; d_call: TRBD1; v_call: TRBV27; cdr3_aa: CASSFPGGQGTDTQYF; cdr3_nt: TGTGCCAGCAGTTTCCCCGGGGGACAGGGCACAGATACGCAGTATTTT
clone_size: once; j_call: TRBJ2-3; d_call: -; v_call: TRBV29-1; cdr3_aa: CSVEFRGDTQYF; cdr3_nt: TGCAGCGTTGAATTCCGCGGGGATACGCAGTATTTT
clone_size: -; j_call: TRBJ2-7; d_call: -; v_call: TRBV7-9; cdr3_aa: CASSLERGPYEQYF; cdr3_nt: TGTGCCAGCAGCTTAGAACGGGGACCCTACGAGCAGTACTTC
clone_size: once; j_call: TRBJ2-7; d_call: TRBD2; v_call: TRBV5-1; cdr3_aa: CASTTSGRSREQYF; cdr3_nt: TGCGCCAGCACGACTAGCGGGAGGTCTCGCGAGCAGTACTTC
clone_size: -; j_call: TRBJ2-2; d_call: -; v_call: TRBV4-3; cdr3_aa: CASSQDIPPRFANTGELFF; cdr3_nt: TGCGCCAGCAGCCAAGATATCCCCCCCCGCTTCGCGAACACCGGGGAGCTGTTTTTT
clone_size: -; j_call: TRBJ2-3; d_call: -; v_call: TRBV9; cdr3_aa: CASSFKDSTDTQYF; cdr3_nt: TGTGCCAGCAGCTTTAAGGACAGCACAGATACGCAGTATTTT
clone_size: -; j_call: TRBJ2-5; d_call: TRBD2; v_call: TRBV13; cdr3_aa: CASSNLAGDDMAQYF; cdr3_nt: TGTGCCAGCAGCAATTTAGCGGGGGACGACATGGCCCAGTACTTC
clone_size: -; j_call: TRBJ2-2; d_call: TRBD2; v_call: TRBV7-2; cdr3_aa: CASSTPWVAGPGELFF; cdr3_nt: TGTGCCAGCAGCACACCGTGGGTAGCGGGACCCGGGGAGCTGTTTTTT
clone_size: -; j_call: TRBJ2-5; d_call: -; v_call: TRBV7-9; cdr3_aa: CASSLGPDQYF; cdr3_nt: TGTGCCAGCAGCTTAGGGCCTGACCAGTACTTC
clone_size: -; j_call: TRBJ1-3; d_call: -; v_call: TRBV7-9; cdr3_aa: CASSLLKLSGNTIYF; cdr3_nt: TGTGCCAGCAGCTTACTTAAGCTCTCTGGAAACACCATATATTTT
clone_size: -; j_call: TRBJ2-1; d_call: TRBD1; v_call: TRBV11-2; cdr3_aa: CASSLGQGSYNEQFF; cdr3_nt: TGTGCCAGCAGCTTAGGACAGGGGTCCTACAATGAGCAGTTCTTC
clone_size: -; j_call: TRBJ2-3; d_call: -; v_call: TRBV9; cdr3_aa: CASSVLEGTQYF; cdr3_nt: TGTGCCAGCAGCGTCCTAGAGGGTACGCAGTATTTT
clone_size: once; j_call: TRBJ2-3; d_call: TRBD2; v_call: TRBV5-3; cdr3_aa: CARSLVASGSVTDTQYF; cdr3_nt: TGTGCCAGAAGCTTGGTTGCTAGCGGGAGCGTGACAGATACGCAGTATTTT
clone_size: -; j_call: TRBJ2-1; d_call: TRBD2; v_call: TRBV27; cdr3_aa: CASSSILAGDRARPYNEQFF; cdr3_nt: TGTGCCAGCAGTTCCATACTAGCGGGAGATCGGGCCAGGCCCTACAATGAGCAGTTCTTC
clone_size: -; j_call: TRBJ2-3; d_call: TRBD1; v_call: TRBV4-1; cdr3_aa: CASSQDIGTGHSQYF; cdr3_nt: TGCGCCAGCAGCCAAGACATAGGGACAGGTCATTCGCAGTATTTT
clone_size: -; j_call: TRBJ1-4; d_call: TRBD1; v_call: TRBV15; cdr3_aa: CATRPGTGAEKLFF; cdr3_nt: TGTGCCACCAGACCAGGGACAGGGGCTGAAAAACTGTTTTTT
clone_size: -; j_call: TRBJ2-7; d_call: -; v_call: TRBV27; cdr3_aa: CASSLGGTAAYEQYF; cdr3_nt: TGTGCCAGCAGTTTAGGGGGGACAGCGGCCTACGAGCAGTACTTC
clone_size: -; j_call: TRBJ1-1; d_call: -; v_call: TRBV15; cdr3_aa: CATSRDYTELNTEAFF; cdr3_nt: TGTGCCACCAGCAGAGATTATACAGAGTTGAACACTGAAGCTTTCTTT
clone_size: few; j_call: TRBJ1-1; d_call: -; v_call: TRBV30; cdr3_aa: CAWSRETEAFF; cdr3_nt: TGTGCCTGGAGTAGGGAGACTGAAGCTTTCTTT
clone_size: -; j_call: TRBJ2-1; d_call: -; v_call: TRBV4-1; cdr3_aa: CASSWDNYNEQFF; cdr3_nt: TGCGCCAGCAGCTGGGACAACTACAATGAGCAGTTCTTC
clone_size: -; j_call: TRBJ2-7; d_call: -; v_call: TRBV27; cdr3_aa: CASSFRGREGEQYF; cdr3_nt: TGTGCCAGCAGTTTTAGGGGGAGGGAAGGCGAGCAGTACTTC
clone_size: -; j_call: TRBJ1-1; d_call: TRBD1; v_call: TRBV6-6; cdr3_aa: CASRPGQGNTEAFF; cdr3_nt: TGTGCCAGCAGGCCGGGACAGGGAAACACTGAAGCTTTCTTT
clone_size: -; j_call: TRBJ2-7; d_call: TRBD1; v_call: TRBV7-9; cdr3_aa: CASSHTQWGGTVEQYF; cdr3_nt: TGTGCCAGCAGTCATACCCAGTGGGGTGGGACAGTCGAGCAGTACTTC
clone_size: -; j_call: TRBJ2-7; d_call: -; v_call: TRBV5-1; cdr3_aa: CASSLGDNHYEQYF; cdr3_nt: TGCGCCAGCAGCTTGGGGGACAACCACTACGAGCAGTACTTC